Described below is a single TCR beta chain sequence and its context. As yet, its antigen is unknown. Germline V gene lookup returns CDR1 SGHRS and CDR2 YFSETQ. CDR3 size: 14 residues. V was pared by 7 bases and J by 3 bases, with 13 bases between. This entry belongs to a study of identical twins. Study-level results: For monozygotic twins, models underestimated out-of-frame TCR alpha sharing. Analyses of zero insertions could be partly confounded by invariant MAIT and iNKT cells.

Unique molecular identifiers were present on the cDNA, and a universal primer site came from template switching. TCRdb re-analysed the 5' RACE reads in MiXCR, keeping a single row per CDR3 protein. The data show under 300,000 distinct CDR3 sequences, around 15% seen once. This TCR came from a woman in her late teens or twenties in good health. The rearrangement links TRBV5-1 to TRBJ1-4; D possibly corresponds to TRBD1 (5 bases). What was sequenced was memory (CD45RO+) T cells sorted from blood. This chain's CDR3 is CASGSGKANEKLFF. The CDR3 DNA follows: TGCGCCAGCGGGTCAGGGAAGGCTAATGAAAAACTGTTTTTT.